Listed below are T cell receptor beta chains from one sample, sequenced in a study of blood T cell repertoires in COVID-19. Here immunoSEQ multiplex PCR was the method, and the copy in TCRdb shows in-frame clones only, minus some. The data hold tens of thousands of clones, with more than 85% observed a single time. Specimen: peripheral blood. Receptors originate from a man between 60 and 75 years old with acute or convalescent COVID-19. CDR3s include the opening cysteine and the closing phenylalanine or tryptophan. A D gene is named only where the DNA matches it firmly. Clone size appears in some rows only: once, few, many, or a class for an expanded clone.

J | size | length | D | V | DNA | CDR3
TRBJ1-5 | - | 15 | - | TRBV5-4 | TGTGCCAGCAGCTTAGGGGCAGGGCCGAATCAGCCCCAGCATTTT | CASSLGAGPNQPQHF
TRBJ1-2 | - | 14 | TRBD1 | TRBV6-2/TRBV6-3 | TGTGCCAGCAGTTATCCCGGGACAGATAATGGCTACACCTTC | CASSYPGTDNGYTF
TRBJ2-7 | - | 14 | - | TRBV21-1 | TGTGCCAGCAGCAAAGGAAACGGGTCCTACGAGCAGTACTTC | CASSKGNGSYEQYF
TRBJ1-4 | - | 15 | - | TRBV28 | TGTGCCAGCAGTTTAAATGGGGCAAATAATGAAAAACTGTTTTTT | CASSLNGANNEKLFF
TRBJ2-1 | few | 15 | TRBD2 | TRBV19 | TGTGCCAGTAACGAGCGGGGCCTCTCCTACAATGAGCAGTTCTTC | CASNERGLSYNEQFF
TRBJ2-7 | - | 14 | TRBD2 | TRBV30 | TGTGCCTGGAGCCCCTCCGGGACTAGCCACGAGCAGTACTTC | CAWSPSGTSHEQYF
TRBJ1-5 | - | 14 | - | TRBV21-1 | TGTGCCAGCAGCCAGGGGGCATCCAATCAGCCCCAGCATTTT | CASSQGASNQPQHF
TRBJ2-2 | - | 15 | TRBD1 | TRBV4-1 | TGCGCCAGCAGCCAACCCCGACAGGGAACCGGGGAGCTGTTTTTT | CASSQPRQGTGELFF
TRBJ2-7 | - | 13 | - | TRBV19 | TGTGCCACCCACTCGGGGTACTACGACGAGCAGTACTTC | CATHSGYYDEQYF
TRBJ1-5 | few | 12 | - | TRBV12-3/TRBV12-4 | TGTGCCAGCAGTTTACTCCCCCAGCCCCAGCATTTT | CASSLLPQPQHF
TRBJ2-7 | - | 15 | - | TRBV19 | TGTGCCAGTAGTATACGGGCAGGACTAACCTACGAGCAGTACTTC | CASSIRAGLTYEQYF
TRBJ2-1 | - | 14 | - | TRBV27 | TGTGCCAGCAGCCGGTTAAACTCAGGCGATGAGCAGTTCTTC | CASSRLNSGDEQFF
TRBJ1-1 | - | 15 | TRBD1 | TRBV6-5 | TGTGCCAGCAGGCAGGACAGGGGTTGGGGCACTGAAGCTTTCTTT | CASRQDRGWGTEAFF
TRBJ1-6 | once | 18 | TRBD1 | TRBV14 | TGTGCCAGCAGCCAAGATCCGGACAGGGGCACCTATAATTCACCCCTCCACTTT | CASSQDPDRGTYNSPLHF
TRBJ1-1 | - | 14 | TRBD1 | TRBV2 | TGTGCCAGCAGTGTTGACAGGGTAAGCACTGAAGCTTTCTTT | CASSVDRVSTEAFF
TRBJ2-3 | - | 11 | - | TRBV18 | TGTGCCAGCTCTCAGGGGGATACGCAGTATTTT | CASSQGDTQYF
TRBJ2-1 | - | 14 | TRBD2 | TRBV30 | TGTGCCAGTAGCCGGGAGGGCTTCTACAATGAGCAGTTCTTC | CASSREGFYNEQFF
TRBJ1-1 | - | 13 | TRBD1 | TRBV12-3/TRBV12-4 | TGTGCCAGCAGTCGGACAGGGAACACTGAAGCTTTCTTT | CASSRTGNTEAFF
TRBJ2-1 | - | 15 | - | TRBV5-4 | TGTGCCAGCAGTCACAGGGATAGCTCCTACAATGAGCAGTTCTTC | CASSHRDSSYNEQFF
TRBJ1-5 | - | 15 | TRBD1 | TRBV6-2/TRBV6-3 | TGTGCCAGCAGTTACACCGACAGGGGCGATCAGCCCCAGCATTTT | CASSYTDRGDQPQHF
TRBJ1-2 | - | 12 | - | TRBV5-8 | TGTGCCAGCAGCTTGGTCAGTCGCGGCTACACCTTC | CASSLVSRGYTF
TRBJ2-5 | - | 12 | TRBD2 | TRBV11-3 | TGTGCCAGCAGCCGCGGGGGGGAGACCCAGTACTTC | CASSRGGETQYF
TRBJ2-7 | - | 14 | - | TRBV5-6 | TGTGCCAGCAGCTTTGCGGGACAGTCCTACGAGCAGTACTTC | CASSFAGQSYEQYF
TRBJ1-5 | - | 14 | TRBD1 | TRBV11-2 | TGTGCCAGCAGGTATACAGGGGAGATTCAGCCCCAGCATTTT | CASRYTGEIQPQHF
TRBJ1-2 | few | 14 | - | TRBV7-9 | TGTGCCAGCAGCTTAGTTTCGGCGGTTCAGGGCTACACCTTC | CASSLVSAVQGYTF
TRBJ1-5 | - | 14 | - | TRBV5-4 | TGTGCCAGCAGCTATCAGGGTCCGAATCAGCCCCAGCATTTT | CASSYQGPNQPQHF
TRBJ2-3 | - | 19 | TRBD2 | TRBV4-2 | TGTGCCAGCAGCCAGCGCGGGACTAGCGGGAGGAAGGGCCCAGATACGCAGTATTTT | CASSQRGTSGRKGPDTQYF
TRBJ2-1 | - | 18 | - | TRBV24-1 | TGTGCCACCAGTGATTCAACTTTCGGCAGGGGTCCCTACAATGAGCAGTTCTTC | CATSDSTFGRGPYNEQFF
TRBJ2-1 | - | 16 | TRBD1 | TRBV6-5 | TGTGCCAGCAGTTACGCCCCCGGGACAGGCGGGAATGAGCAGTTCTTC | CASSYAPGTGGNEQFF
TRBJ1-4 | - | 14 | TRBD1 | TRBV11-3 | TGTGCCAGCAGCCGGGGACAGGGTGGTGAAAAACTGTTTTTT | CASSRGQGGEKLFF
TRBJ2-1 | - | 13 | - | TRBV6-5 | TGTGCCAGCAGTCCCCCGCGTTCGAATGAGCAGTTCTTC | CASSPPRSNEQFF